This T cell receptor beta chain was recovered during a study of blood T cell repertoires in COVID-19. Study context: There were acute and convalescent COVID-19 samples, and they came from the United States, Italy and Spain. PBMCs, B-cell-depleted T cells, or T cells were the source of the cDNA or gDNA that made up the material.

This clone has just one count. CDR3 size: 13 residues. V was cut by 2 bases and J by 6 bases, with 11 bases left in between. Germline CDR1 reads SGHNT; CDR2 reads YENEEA. Assay: immunoSEQ multiplex PCR; the TCRdb copy retains only in-frame clones and omits some. The sample yields roughly 230,000 clones, 80% to 85% seen once. This clonotype was sampled from a man aged 35-49 years with acute or convalescent COVID-19. The material sequenced was peripheral blood. The J gene is TRBJ2-7, the V gene TRBV11-3; D is possibly TRBD1 (6 bases). CDR3 sequence: CASSLTQGREQYF. The CDR3 nucleotides read TGTGCCAGCAGCTTAACTCAGGGGCGCGAGCAGTACTTC. Drawing the rest from reference TRBV11-3 and TRBJ2-7, the complete variable domain is EAGVVQSPRYKIIEKKQPVAFWCNPISGHNTLYWYLQNLGQGPELLIRYENEEAVDDSQLPKDRFSAERLKGVDSTLKIQPAELGDSAVYLCASSLTQGREQYFGPGTRLTVT.